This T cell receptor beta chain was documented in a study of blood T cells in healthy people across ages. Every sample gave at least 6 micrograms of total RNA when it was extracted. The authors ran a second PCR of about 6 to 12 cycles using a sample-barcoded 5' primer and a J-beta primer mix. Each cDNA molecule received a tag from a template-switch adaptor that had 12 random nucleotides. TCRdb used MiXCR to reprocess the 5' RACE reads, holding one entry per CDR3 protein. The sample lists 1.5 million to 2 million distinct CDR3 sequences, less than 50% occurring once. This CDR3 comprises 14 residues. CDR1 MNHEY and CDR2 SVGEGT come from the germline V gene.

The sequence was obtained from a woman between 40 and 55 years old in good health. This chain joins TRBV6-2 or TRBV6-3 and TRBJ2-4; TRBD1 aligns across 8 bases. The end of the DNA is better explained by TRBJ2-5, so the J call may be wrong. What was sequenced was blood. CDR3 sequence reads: CASTGQGNRETQYF. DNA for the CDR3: TGTGCCAGCACCGGACAGGGAAACAGAGAGACCCAGTACTTC.